Listed here is a single TCR beta chain. The length of the CDR3 is 15 residues. Germline trimming cut 0 bases from V and 11 bases from J; bases unmatched to any gene: 9. From germline, CDR1 is MNHEY and CDR2 SVGEGT. This record belongs to a study of blood T cell repertoires in COVID-19. Study context: Acute-phase and convalescent COVID-19 samples originated in the United States, Italy and Spain. Nucleic acid was either cDNA or gDNA, and it came from T cells, B-cell-depleted T cells, or PBMCs.

The authors' processing: Reference gene primers were amplified, and this amplification served to estimate nucleated cell counts. TCRdb's copy holds only in-frame clones and misses some; the assay was immunoSEQ multiplex PCR. That table gives V, J and clone size, and the DNA gave D and trimming. The sample records over 85,000 clones, roughly 86% being singletons. This receptor was obtained from a human donor in a cohort sampled during active COVID-19. The V gene is TRBV6-2 or TRBV6-3, the J gene TRBJ2-4; 8 nucleotides line up with TRBD1. Source material: peripheral blood. The CDR3 reads CASSYSSGQGPLQYF. The CDR3, as DNA: TGTGCCAGCAGTTACTCGAGTGGACAGGGCCCCCTTCAGTACTTC.